What follows are 9 T cell receptor beta chains derived from one specimen sequenced in a study of cytomegalovirus exposure and HLA in healthy donors. It was with 60 Vbeta and 13 Jbeta primers that the PCR ran. Measured with immunoSEQ multiplex PCR; TCRdb has only the in-frame clones, and not every one. The data show 70,000 to 95,000 clones, roughly 81% seen once. Material for sequencing was PBMCs. These receptors were collected from a woman aged 25 to 45 in good health and CMV-seronegative.

This chain joins TRBV5-1 and TRBJ2-4; 11 bases agree with TRBD2. Germline assignment: CDR1 SGHRS and CDR2 YFSETQ. This CDR3 contains 16 residues. The V gene end was trimmed by 4 bases and the J gene end by 3 bases; junction bases not matched to a gene: 6. CDR3 DNA: TGCGCCAGCAGCGGGGGACTAGCGGATCTCAAAAACATTCAGTACTTC. Residues: CASSGGLADLKNIQYF.

This chain links TRBV18 with TRBJ2-6, with TRBD2 matching over 13 bases. The CDR3 has 20 amino acids. Germline values: CDR1 KGHSH, CDR2 LQKENI. Unmatched junction bases numbered 7, after V lost 1 base and J lost 1 base. The DNA for the CDR3 is TGTGCCAGCTCACCACAGGGACTAGCGGGACACCCGTCTGGGGCCAACGTCCTGACTTTC. Protein sequence: CASSPQGLAGHPSGANVLTF.

This clone was counted only a few times. The rearrangement links TRBV2 to TRBJ2-7, with TRBD1 identical over 7 bases. The length of the CDR3 is 15 residues. V lost 2 bases and J lost 5; bases outside the gene matches: 9. The germline V gene encodes CDR1 SNHLY and CDR2 FYNNEI. CDR3 in amino acids: CASSELGRGPDEQYF. The CDR3 DNA reads TGTGCCAGCAGTGAACTGGGTAGGGGGCCCGACGAGCAGTACTTC. Full variable domain (remainder filled in from reference TRBV2 and TRBJ2-7): EPEVTQTPSHQVTQMGQEVILRCVPISNHLYFYWYRQILGQKVEFLVSFYNNEISEKSEIFDDQFSVERPDGSNFTLKIRSTKLEDSAMYFCASSELGRGPDEQYFGPGTRLTVT.

CDR3 sequence reads: CASSDHPWGEGPVPGELFF. CDR3 in DNA: TGTGCCAGCAGCGACCATCCATGGGGGGAGGGCCCCGTTCCGGGGGAGCTGTTTTTT. The V and J genes are TRBV11-3 and TRBJ2-2; 7 nucleotides agree with TRBD2. The CDR3 extends over 19 amino acids. Germline lookup yields CDR1 SGHNT and CDR2 YENEEA. The V segment lost 5 bases and the J segment 8 bases; nucleotides outside the gene matches: 23.

The rearrangement joins TRBV28 to TRBJ1-4; D may be TRBD1 (6 bases). Trimming removed 1 base from V and 8 bases from J, with 20 bases in between. The germline V gene encodes CDR1 MDHEN and CDR2 SYDVKM. The CDR3 has 17 residues. The CDR3 DNA is TGTGCCAGCAGTTTATCAATAGGGGACACCCCGAGGGAAAAACTGTTTTTT. This translates into CASSLSIGDTPREKLFF.

The V gene is TRBV5-4, the J gene TRBJ1-1; D is unresolved. Germline V gene data show CDR1 as SGHNT and CDR2 as YYREEE (reference sequence). V lost 1 base, J lost 0 bases, and 10 bases lay in between. The CDR3 spans 15 residues. CDR3 DNA: TGTGCCAGCAGCTTGACTCTTACCATGAACACTGAAGCTTTCTTT. Its translation: CASSLTLTMNTEAFF.

This clone was found a few times. The V call is TRBV6-1, the J call TRBJ2-6, with D unclear. The length of the CDR3 is 15 residues. The V gene lost 6 bases and the J gene lost 2 bases, with 11 bases spanning the gap. Germline V gene data show CDR1 as MNHNS and CDR2 as SASEGT. CDR3 sequence: CASRREAAGANVLTF. CDR3 DNA: TGTGCCAGCAGGAGAGAGGCAGCTGGGGCCAACGTCCTGACTTTC.

The chain carries TRBV28 and TRBJ2-1; D may be TRBD1 (5 bases). Germline V CDR1 and CDR2: MDHEN, SYDVKM. The CDR3 has 16 residues. Trimming pared 2 bases from V and 3 bases from J, leaving 14 bases between. DNA for the CDR3: TGTGCCAGCAGTTTAGTCGAAGGACACCACTACAATGAGCAGTTCTTC. It specifies CASSLVEGHHYNEQFF.

The chain employs TRBV7-9 and TRBJ2-7, with 10 bases aligning to TRBD1. The length of the CDR3 is 14 residues. V dropped 7 bases and J dropped 3; count of bases not matched to a gene: 6. Germline CDR1 SEHNR, CDR2 FQNEAQ (reference sequence). CDR3 amino acids: CASIKGTGVYEQYF. In nucleotides, the CDR3 is TGTGCCAGCATCAAGGGGACAGGGGTCTACGAGCAGTACTTC.